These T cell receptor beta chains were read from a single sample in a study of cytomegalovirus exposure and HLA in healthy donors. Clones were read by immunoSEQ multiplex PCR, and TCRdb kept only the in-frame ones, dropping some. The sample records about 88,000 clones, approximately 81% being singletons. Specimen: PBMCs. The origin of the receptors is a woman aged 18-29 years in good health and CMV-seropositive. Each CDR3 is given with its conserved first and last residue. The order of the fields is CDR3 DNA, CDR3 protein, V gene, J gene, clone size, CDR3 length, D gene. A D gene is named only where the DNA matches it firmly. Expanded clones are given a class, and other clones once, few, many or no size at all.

TGCGCCAGCAGCCAGGGCGGGGGTGGGTCCGGGGAGCTGTTTTTT	CASSQGGGGSGELFF	TRBV4-1	TRBJ2-2	few	15	TRBD2
TGTGCCAGTAGTGCGCGGACAGGGGTTAAGCAGTACTTC	CASSARTGVKQYF	TRBV19	TRBJ2-7	once	13	TRBD1
TGTGCCAGCAGCTTTGGAGCGGGGAGTTTTGGTAACAATGAGCAGTTCTTC	CASSFGAGSFGNNEQFF	TRBV7-8	TRBJ2-1	-	17	TRBD2
TGTGCCATCAGAGCCACAGGGGGTGAGACCCAGTACTTC	CAIRATGGETQYF	TRBV10-3	TRBJ2-5	once	13	TRBD1
TGTGCCAGCAGCGTAGAGCAGGGATTCACAGATACGCAGTATTTT	CASSVEQGFTDTQYF	TRBV9	TRBJ2-3	-	15	-
TGTGCCAGCAGCCAAACGGGGACAGATACGCAGTATTTT	CASSQTGTDTQYF	TRBV11-1	TRBJ2-3	-	13	-
TGTGCCAGCAGCCGACGGGACAGGGACTACGAGCAGTACTTC	CASSRRDRDYEQYF	TRBV5-4	TRBJ2-7	-	14	TRBD1
TGCAGCGTGATGATTAGCAGGGGGAACACTGAAGCTTTCTTT	CSVMISRGNTEAFF	TRBV29-1	TRBJ1-1	-	14	-
TGTGCCAGTAGTCACCTTATCCCGGGACAGACCTACGAGCAGTACTTC	CASSHLIPGQTYEQYF	TRBV19	TRBJ2-7	-	16	TRBD1
TGTGCCAGCAGTGAATTCGCAGGGCGCGAGCAGTACTTC	CASSEFAGREQYF	TRBV25-1	TRBJ2-7	-	13	-
TGTGCCAGTCGACAGGGGGCTGGAAACACCATATATTTT	CASRQGAGNTIYF	TRBV19	TRBJ1-3	-	13	TRBD1
TGTGCCGCCCCCCCCAGGGGATACCCCTACGAGCAGTACTTC	CAAPPRGYPYEQYF	TRBV28	TRBJ2-7	-	14	-
TGTGCCAGCAGCTTATCGGGGGGCGAGGGTGTGTACTATGGCTACACCTTC	CASSLSGGEGVYYGYTF	TRBV7-9	TRBJ1-2	-	17	-
TGTGCCAGCAGGAGGGGGACCCTAGCCAAAAACATTCAGTACTTC	CASRRGTLAKNIQYF	TRBV2	TRBJ2-4	-	15	-
TGTGCCAGCAGCAGTAGACAGGGCAATCAGCCCCAGCATTTT	CASSSRQGNQPQHF	TRBV2	TRBJ1-5	few	14	-
TGTGCCTGGGAATTATACGTCGGGGGGGCCGGATTTGCAGATACGCAGTATTTT	CAWELYVGGAGFADTQYF	TRBV30	TRBJ2-3	-	18	TRBD2
TGCGCCAGCAGCGGTGATGTAGGGACAGGGATAGATTCACCCCTCCACTTT	CASSGDVGTGIDSPLHF	TRBV5-1	TRBJ1-6	-	17	TRBD1
TGTGCCAGCAGTTTACCCGGGGGGGCCGACAATGAGCAGTTCTTC	CASSLPGGADNEQFF	TRBV28	TRBJ2-1	once	15	TRBD2
TGTGCCAGCAGTTACTCGAGGGACAGGCAAGAGACCCAGTACTTC	CASSYSRDRQETQYF	TRBV6-5	TRBJ2-5	-	15	TRBD1
TGCGCCAGCAGCTTGTTTGCTGGAGGGAGCACCGGGGAGCTGTTTTTT	CASSLFAGGSTGELFF	TRBV5-1	TRBJ2-2	once	16	-
TGTGCCTGGGGCGGAGTCGATATGAACACTGAAGCTTTCTTT	CAWGGVDMNTEAFF	TRBV30	TRBJ1-1	-	14	-
TGTGCCAGCAGTTTGTACAGAAATGGCTACACCTTC	CASSLYRNGYTF	TRBV28	TRBJ1-2	-	12	-
TGTGCCAGCGGCAGGGGTGGAGGGGCCAACGTCCTGACTTTC	CASGRGGGANVLTF	TRBV16	TRBJ2-6	-	14	-
TGTGCCAGCAGCTCGGACAGCACTGAGCAGTTCTTC	CASSSDSTEQFF	TRBV7-2	TRBJ2-1	-	12	-
TGCAGCGTTGTGGTGAGTCAATCGGAGTACAATGAGCAGTTCTTC	CSVVVSQSEYNEQFF	TRBV29-1	TRBJ2-1	-	15	-
TGTGCCAGCAGTTTAGCGTGGACTGAAGCTTTCTTT	CASSLAWTEAFF	TRBV28	TRBJ1-1	-	12	-
TGTGCCGGACGACAGGGGCAGAACACTGAAGCTTTCTTT	CAGRQGQNTEAFF	TRBV30	TRBJ1-1	-	13	TRBD1
TGTGCCTGGAGTCTTGGGGGTGCGGGAGAAAAACTGTTTTTT	CAWSLGGAGEKLFF	TRBV30	TRBJ1-4	-	14	-
TGCGCCAGCAGAGAAAACAGACAGGGTCGAGGATTACGGCAGTTCTTC	CASRENRQGRGLRQFF	TRBV4-1	TRBJ2-1	-	16	TRBD1
TGTGCCAGCAGTTCCGGGACTAGCTCCTACAATGAGCAGTTCTTC	CASSSGTSSYNEQFF	TRBV6-7	TRBJ2-1	once	15	TRBD2
TGTGCCAGCAGCTTATCCGGGACAGGGGGCACTGAAGCTTTCTTT	CASSLSGTGGTEAFF	TRBV9	TRBJ1-1	-	15	TRBD1
TGTGCCAGCAGTTACAGACAGCGGAACACTGAAGCTTTCTTT	CASSYRQRNTEAFF	TRBV6-5	TRBJ1-1	-	14	-
TGTGCCAGCAGTCCTCGACAGGGGGCTATTGGCTATGGCTACACCTTC	CASSPRQGAIGYGYTF	TRBV28	TRBJ1-2	-	16	TRBD1
TGTGCCATCAGTGAGGGGCAAAGTTTTTACGAGCAGTACTTC	CAISEGQSFYEQYF	TRBV10-3	TRBJ2-7	few	14	-
TGTGCCAGTGGCCGGGTCTCTGGAAACACCATATATTTT	CASGRVSGNTIYF	TRBV19	TRBJ1-3	once	13	-
TGTGCCAGCAGTTTATCGGGACTAGCGGGGCTCGAGCAGTACTTC	CASSLSGLAGLEQYF	TRBV27	TRBJ2-7	-	15	TRBD2
TGTGCCAGCAGCCCTCTACAGGAAGATAGCAATCAGCCCCAGCATTTT	CASSPLQEDSNQPQHF	TRBV6-6	TRBJ1-5	few	16	-
TGTGCCAGCTCACCATTAGCGGGCGACACCGGGGAGCTGTTTTTT	CASSPLAGDTGELFF	TRBV18	TRBJ2-2	-	15	TRBD2
TGTGCCAGTAGTAGCGGGGGGGCCCTCAATGAGCAGTTCTTC	CASSSGGALNEQFF	TRBV19	TRBJ2-1	-	14	TRBD2
TGTGCCATCAGTGAGTCCCTCGACACTGAAGCTTTCTTT	CAISESLDTEAFF	TRBV10-3	TRBJ1-1	-	13	-
TGTGCCAGCAGTTACGATCGCGGCCGAAGGTCTGAAGCTTTCTTT	CASSYDRGRRSEAFF	TRBV6-5	TRBJ1-1	-	15	-
TGTGCCAGCAGCCGGGGGAGGGAGTCGGGCTATGGCTACACCTTC	CASSRGRESGYGYTF	TRBV9	TRBJ1-2	-	15	-
TGTGCCAGCAGTGACAACAGCTACGGTCGGGAGACCCAGTACTTC	CASSDNSYGRETQYF	TRBV6-1	TRBJ2-5	once	15	-
TGTGCCAGCAGTTACGACACAATCTATGGCTACACCTTC	CASSYDTIYGYTF	TRBV6-5	TRBJ1-2	-	13	-
TGCGCCAGCAGCCAAGATCCGGGGGACGGGGACTATGGCTACACCTTC	CASSQDPGDGDYGYTF	TRBV4-3	TRBJ1-2	few	16	-
TGTGCCAGCAGTTTTAGCAGGGAGGTCGACTCCTATAATTCACCCCTCCACTTT	CASSFSREVDSYNSPLHF	TRBV27	TRBJ1-6	once	18	-
TGTGCCAGCAGTCTCCGGGACAGGGGGCAAAAACTGTTTTTT	CASSLRDRGQKLFF	TRBV6-6	TRBJ1-4	-	14	TRBD1
TGTGCCAGCAGCTTAGAAACAGGGGCTAACTATGGCTACACCTTC	CASSLETGANYGYTF	TRBV13	TRBJ1-2	-	15	TRBD1
TGTGCCAGCAGTTCCCAGGGGAGGGGCATGAACACTGAAGCTTTCTTT	CASSSQGRGMNTEAFF	TRBV6-6	TRBJ1-1	-	16	-
TGTGCCAGTAGGAAGCCGGGACAGGCGATCTATGGCTACACCTTC	CASRKPGQAIYGYTF	TRBV19	TRBJ1-2	few	15	TRBD1
TGTGCCAGCAGTTTCCTCTATGCTGGACCAGCCACCTCAGTGGAGGGCTCTGGGGGGGAAGTCTTC	CASSFLYAGPATSVEGSGGEVF	TRBV28	TRBJ2-1	-	22	TRBD2
TGTGCCAGCACCCTGGGGCAGGGTCGCCACGAGCAGTACTTC	CASTLGQGRHEQYF	TRBV28	TRBJ2-7	-	14	-
TGTGCCAGCAGCTGGGACAGAAACTATTCACCCCTCCACTTT	CASSWDRNYSPLHF	TRBV21-1	TRBJ1-6	-	14	-
TGCGCCAGCAGCTTAGGACAGGTGGACAATGAGCAGTTCTTC	CASSLGQVDNEQFF	TRBV5-1	TRBJ2-1	once	14	TRBD1
TGCGCCAGCAGCCAACGTCGTTCACAGGGGGCAGGAAATGAGCAGTTCTTC	CASSQRRSQGAGNEQFF	TRBV4-1	TRBJ2-1	-	17	TRBD1